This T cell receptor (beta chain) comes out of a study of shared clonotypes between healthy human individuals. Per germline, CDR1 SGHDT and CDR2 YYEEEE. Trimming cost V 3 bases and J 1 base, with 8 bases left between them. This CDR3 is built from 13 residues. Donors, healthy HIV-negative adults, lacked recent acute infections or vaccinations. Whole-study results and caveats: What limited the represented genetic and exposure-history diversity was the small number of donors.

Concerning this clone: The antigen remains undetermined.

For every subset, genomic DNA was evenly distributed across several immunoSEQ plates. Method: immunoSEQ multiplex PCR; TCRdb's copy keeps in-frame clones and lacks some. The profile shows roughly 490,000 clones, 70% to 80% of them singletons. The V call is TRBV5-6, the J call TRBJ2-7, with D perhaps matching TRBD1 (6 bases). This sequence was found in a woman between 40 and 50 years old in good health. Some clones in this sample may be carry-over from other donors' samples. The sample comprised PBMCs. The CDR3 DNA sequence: TGTGCCAGCAGCTCTACAGGGTCCTACGAGCAGTACTTC. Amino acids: CASSSTGSYEQYF.